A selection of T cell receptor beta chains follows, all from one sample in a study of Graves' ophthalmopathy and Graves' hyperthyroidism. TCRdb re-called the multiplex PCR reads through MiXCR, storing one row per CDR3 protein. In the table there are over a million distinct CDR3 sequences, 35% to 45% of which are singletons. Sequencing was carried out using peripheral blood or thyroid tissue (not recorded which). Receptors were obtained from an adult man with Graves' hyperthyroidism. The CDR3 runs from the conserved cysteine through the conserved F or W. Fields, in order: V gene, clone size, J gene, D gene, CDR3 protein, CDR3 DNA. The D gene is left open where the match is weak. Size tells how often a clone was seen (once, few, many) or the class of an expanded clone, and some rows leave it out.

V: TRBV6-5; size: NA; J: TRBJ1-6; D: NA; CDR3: CASRAERLNSPLHF; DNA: TGTGCCAGCAGGGCCGAGAGGCTTAATTCACCCCTCCACTTT
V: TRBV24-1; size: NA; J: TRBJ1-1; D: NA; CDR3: CATRDTGMNTEAFF; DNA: TGTGCCACCAGGGATACAGGGATGAACACTGAAGCTTTCTTT
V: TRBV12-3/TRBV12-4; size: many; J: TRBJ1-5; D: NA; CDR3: CASSLQEYQPQHF; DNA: TGTGCCAGCAGTTTACAGGAGTATCAGCCCCAGCATTTT
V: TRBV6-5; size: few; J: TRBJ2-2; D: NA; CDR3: CASRTRGSGELFF; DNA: TGTGCCAGCAGGACTAGGGGTTCCGGGGAGCTGTTTTTT
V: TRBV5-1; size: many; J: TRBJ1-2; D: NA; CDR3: CASSRGTMGNNYGYTF; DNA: TGCGCCAGCAGCAGGGGGACAATGGGGAACAACTATGGCTACACCTTC
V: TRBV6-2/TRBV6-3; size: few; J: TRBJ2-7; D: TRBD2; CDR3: CASSRQRGAYEQYF; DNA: TGTGCCAGCAGTCGACAGCGGGGGGCCTACGAGCAGTACTTC
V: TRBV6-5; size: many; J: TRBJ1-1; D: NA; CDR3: CASSYAPTGTEAFF; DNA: TGTGCCAGCAGTTACGCCCCCACCGGCACTGAAGCTTTCTTT
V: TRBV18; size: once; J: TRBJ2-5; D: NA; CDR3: CASSPADTIVETQYF; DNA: TGTGCCAGCTCACCAGCGGACACCATTGTGGAGACCCAGTACTTC
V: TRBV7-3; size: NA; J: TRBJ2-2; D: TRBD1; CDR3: CASSLPGTGTGTGELFF; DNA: TGTGCCAGCAGCTTACCCGGGACAGGGACGGGCACCGGGGAGCTGTTTTTT
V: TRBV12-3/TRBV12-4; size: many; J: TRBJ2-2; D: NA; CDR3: CASSLLLGAGELFF; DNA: TGTGCCAGCAGCTTGCTTTTGGGGGCCGGGGAGCTGTTTTTT
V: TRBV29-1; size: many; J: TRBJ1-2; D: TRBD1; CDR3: CSVDRGDFGYTF; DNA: TGCAGCGTCGACAGGGGGGACTTCGGCTACACCTTC
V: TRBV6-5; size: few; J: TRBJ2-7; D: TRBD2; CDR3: CASSLTAGGPLEQYF; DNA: TGTGCCAGCAGTTTAACAGCGGGAGGGCCGTTAGAGCAGTACTTC
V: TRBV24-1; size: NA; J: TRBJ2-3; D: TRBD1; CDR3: CATSEGTDTDTQYF; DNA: TGTGCCACCAGTGAAGGGACAGACACAGATACGCAGTATTTT
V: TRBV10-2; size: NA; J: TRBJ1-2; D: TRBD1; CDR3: CASSESQGVYGYTF; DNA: TGCGCCAGCAGTGAGTCACAGGGGGTCTATGGCTACACCTTC
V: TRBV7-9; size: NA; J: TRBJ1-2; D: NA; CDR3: CASSLVGGNGYTF; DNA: TGTGCCAGCAGCTTAGTGGGGGGTAATGGCTACACCTTC
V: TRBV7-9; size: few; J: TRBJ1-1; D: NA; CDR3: CASSSGADHAEAFF; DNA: TGTGCCAGCAGCTCAGGGGCTGATCACGCTGAAGCTTTCTTT
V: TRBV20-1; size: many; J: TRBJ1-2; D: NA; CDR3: CSAQTDSNYGYTF; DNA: TGCAGTGCCCAGACAGACTCTAACTATGGCTACACCTTC
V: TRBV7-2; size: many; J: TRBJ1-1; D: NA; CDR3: CATRRITVGGEAFF; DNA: TGTGCCACTCGAAGAATTACCGTGGGGGGTGAAGCTTTCTTT
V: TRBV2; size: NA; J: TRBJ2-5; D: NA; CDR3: CASKSTVNQPQYF; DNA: TGTGCCAGCAAATCGACCGTGAATCAGCCCCAGTACTTC
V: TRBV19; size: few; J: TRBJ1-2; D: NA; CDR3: CAWSVRRANYGYTF; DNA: TGTGCCTGGAGTGTTCGGAGAGCTAACTATGGCTACACCTTC
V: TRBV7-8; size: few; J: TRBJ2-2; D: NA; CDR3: CASSLLGMRRNTGELFF; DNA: TGTGCCAGCAGCTTACTGGGGATGCGTCGGAACACCGGGGAGCTGTTTTTT
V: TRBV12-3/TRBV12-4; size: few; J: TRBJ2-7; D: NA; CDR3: CASSLVFHEQYF; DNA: TGTGCCAGCAGTTTGGTCTTCCACGAGCAGTACTTC
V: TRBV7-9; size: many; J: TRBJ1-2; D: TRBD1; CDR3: CASSQSGTGKASGYTF; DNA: TGCGCCAGCAGCCAATCCGGGACAGGGAAAGCGTCTGGCTACACCTTC
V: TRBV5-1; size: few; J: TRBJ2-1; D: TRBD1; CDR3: CASSPEGTGYNEQFF; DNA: TGCGCCAGCAGCCCGGAAGGGACAGGGTACAATGAGCAGTTCTTC
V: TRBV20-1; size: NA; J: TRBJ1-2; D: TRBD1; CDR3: CSARPQGLGGYTF; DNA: TGCAGTGCTAGACCACAGGGGTTGGGAGGCTACACCTTC
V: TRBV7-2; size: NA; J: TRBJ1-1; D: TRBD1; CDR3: CASSQIRSTGGTEAFF; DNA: TGTGCCAGCAGCCAGATCAGGTCCACAGGGGGCACTGAAGCTTTCTTT
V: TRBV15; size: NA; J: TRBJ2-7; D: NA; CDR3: CATSRALTPVGEQYF; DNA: TGTGCCACCAGCAGAGCACTCACTCCCGTTGGCGAGCAGTACTTC
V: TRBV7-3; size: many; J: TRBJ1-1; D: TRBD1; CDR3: CASSLVTGQQAFF; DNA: TGTGCCAGCAGCCTAGTCACGGGACAGCAAGCTTTCTTT